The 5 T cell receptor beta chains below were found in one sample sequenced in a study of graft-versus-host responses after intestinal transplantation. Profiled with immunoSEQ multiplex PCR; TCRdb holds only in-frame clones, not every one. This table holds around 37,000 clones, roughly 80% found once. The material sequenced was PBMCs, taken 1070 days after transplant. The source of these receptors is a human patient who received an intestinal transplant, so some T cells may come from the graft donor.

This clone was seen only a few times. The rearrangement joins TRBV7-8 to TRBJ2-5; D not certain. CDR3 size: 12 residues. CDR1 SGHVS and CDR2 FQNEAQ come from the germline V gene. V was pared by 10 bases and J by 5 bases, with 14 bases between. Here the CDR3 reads CATSEVSETQYF. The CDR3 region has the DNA TGTGCCACTTCTGAGGTTTCGGAGACCCAGTACTTC.

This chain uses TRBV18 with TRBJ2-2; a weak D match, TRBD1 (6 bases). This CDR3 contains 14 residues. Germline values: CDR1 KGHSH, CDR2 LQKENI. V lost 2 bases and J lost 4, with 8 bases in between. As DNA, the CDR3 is TGTGCCAGCTCACCAGGGGGCAGCACCGGGGAGCTGTTTTTT. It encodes CASSPGGSTGELFF.

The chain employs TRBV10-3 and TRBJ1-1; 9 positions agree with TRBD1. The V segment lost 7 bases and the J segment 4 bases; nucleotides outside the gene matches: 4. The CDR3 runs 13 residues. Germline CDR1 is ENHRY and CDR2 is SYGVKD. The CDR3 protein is CAITRDRATEAFF. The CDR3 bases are TGTGCCATCACTAGGGACAGGGCCACTGAAGCTTTCTTT.

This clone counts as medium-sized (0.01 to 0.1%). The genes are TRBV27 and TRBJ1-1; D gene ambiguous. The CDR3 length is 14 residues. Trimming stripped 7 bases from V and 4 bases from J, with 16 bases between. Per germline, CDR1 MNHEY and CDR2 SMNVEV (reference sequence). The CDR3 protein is CASIQREGTTEAFF. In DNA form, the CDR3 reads TGTGCCAGCATCCAACGGGAGGGAACCACTGAAGCTTTCTTT.

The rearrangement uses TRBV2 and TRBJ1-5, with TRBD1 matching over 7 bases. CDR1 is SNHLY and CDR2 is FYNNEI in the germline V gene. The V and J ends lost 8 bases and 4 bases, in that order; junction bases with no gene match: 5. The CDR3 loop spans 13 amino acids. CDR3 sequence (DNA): TGTGCCAGCGGGGGACAGCCTAATCAGCCCCAGCATTTT. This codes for CASGGQPNQPQHF.